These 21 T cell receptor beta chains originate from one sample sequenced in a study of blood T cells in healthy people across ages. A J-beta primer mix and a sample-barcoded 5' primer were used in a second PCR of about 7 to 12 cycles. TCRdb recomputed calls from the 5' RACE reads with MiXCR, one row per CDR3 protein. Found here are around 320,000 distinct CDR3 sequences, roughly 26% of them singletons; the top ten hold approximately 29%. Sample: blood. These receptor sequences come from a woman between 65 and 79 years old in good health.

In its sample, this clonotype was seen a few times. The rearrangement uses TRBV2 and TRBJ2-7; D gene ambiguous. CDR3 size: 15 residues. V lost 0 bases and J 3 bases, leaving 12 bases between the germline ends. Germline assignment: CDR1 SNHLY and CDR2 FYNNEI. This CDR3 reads CASSEAGYRNYEQYF. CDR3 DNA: TGTGCCAGCAGTGAAGCGGGGTACCGAAACTACGAGCAGTACTTC.

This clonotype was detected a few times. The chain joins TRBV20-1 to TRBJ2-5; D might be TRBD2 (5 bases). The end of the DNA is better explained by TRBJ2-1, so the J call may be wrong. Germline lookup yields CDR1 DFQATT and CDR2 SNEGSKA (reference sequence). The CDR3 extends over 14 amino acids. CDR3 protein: CSARVVGVKNEQFF. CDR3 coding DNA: TGCAGTGCTAGAGTGGTGGGAGTTAAAAATGAGCAGTTCTTC.

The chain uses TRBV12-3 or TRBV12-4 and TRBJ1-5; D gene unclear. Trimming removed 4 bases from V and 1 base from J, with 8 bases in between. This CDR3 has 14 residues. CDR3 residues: CASSSSLSNQPQHF. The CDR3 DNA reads TGTGCCAGCAGTTCCTCCCTGAGCAATCAGCCCCAGCATTTT.

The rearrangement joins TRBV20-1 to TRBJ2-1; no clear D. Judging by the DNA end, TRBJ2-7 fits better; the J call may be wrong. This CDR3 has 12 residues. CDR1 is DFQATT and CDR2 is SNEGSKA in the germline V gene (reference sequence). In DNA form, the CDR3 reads TGCAGTGCTGTCCGGGCCGTCTACGAGCAGTACTTC. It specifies CSAVRAVYEQYF.

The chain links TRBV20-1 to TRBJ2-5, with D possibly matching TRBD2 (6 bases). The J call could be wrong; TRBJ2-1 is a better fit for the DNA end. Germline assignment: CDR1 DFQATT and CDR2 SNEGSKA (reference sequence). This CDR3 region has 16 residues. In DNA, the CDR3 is TGCAGTGCTAGAGATCTCTCAGCGGGCAACTACAATGAGCAGTTCTTC. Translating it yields CSARDLSAGNYNEQFF.

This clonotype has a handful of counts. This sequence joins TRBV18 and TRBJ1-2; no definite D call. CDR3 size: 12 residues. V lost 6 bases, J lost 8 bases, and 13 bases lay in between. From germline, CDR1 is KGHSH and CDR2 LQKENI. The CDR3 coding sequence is TGTGCCAGCTCCCTCTCGCGAGACGGCTACACCTTC. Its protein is CASSLSRDGYTF.

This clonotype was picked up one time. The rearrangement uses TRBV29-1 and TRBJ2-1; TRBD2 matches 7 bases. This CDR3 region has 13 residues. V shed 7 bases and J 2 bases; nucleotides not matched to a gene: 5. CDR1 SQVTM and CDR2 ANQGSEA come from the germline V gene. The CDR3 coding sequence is TGCAGCGCCCGAGCGGGGCCCTACAATGAGCAGTTCTTC. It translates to CSARAGPYNEQFF.

CDR3 sequence reads: CASSPQGGFSTNEKLFF. DNA for the CDR3: TGTGCCAGCAGTCCTCAGGGGGGATTCTCCACTAATGAAAAACTGTTTTTT. The genes are TRBV27 and TRBJ1-4; the match to TRBD1 covers 7 bases. The J segment lost 2 bases and the V segment lost 5 bases, leaving 11 bases of the junction unmatched. This CDR3 spans 17 amino acids. From germline, CDR1 is MNHEY and CDR2 SMNVEV (reference sequence).

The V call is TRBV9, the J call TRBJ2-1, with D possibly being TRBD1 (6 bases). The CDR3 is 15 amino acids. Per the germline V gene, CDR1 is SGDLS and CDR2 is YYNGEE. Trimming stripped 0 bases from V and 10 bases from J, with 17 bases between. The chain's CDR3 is CASSVAPGPRGEQFF. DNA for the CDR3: TGTGCCAGCAGCGTAGCTCCCGGACCGAGGGGGGAGCAGTTCTTC.

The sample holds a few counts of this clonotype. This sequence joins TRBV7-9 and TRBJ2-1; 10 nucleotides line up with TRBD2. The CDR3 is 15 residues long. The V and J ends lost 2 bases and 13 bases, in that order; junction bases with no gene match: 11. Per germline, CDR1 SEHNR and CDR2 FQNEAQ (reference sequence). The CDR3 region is CASSLPGTSASGQFF. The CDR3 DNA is TGTGCCAGCAGCTTACCTGGGACTAGCGCCTCGGGTCAGTTCTTC.

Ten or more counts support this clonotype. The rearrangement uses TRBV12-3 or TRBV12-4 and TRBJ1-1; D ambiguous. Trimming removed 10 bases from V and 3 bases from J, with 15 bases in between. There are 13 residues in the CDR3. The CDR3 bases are TGTGCCACCACAACCCGCAGATACACTGAAGCTTTCTTT. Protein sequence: CATTTRRYTEAFF.

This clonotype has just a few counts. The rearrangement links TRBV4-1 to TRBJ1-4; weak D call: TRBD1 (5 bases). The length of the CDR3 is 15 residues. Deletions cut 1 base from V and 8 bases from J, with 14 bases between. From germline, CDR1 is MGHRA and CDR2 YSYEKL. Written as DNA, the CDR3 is TGCGCCAGCAGCCAAGGGGCAGGGTATGGAGAAAAACTGTTTTTT. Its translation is CASSQGAGYGEKLFF.

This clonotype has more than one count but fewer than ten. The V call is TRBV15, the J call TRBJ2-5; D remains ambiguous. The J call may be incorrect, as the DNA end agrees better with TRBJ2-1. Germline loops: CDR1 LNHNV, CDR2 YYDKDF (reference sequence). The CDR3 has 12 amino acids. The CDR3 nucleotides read TGTGCCACCAGCAGTTTGGACCATGAGCAGTTCTTC. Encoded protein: CATSSLDHEQFF.

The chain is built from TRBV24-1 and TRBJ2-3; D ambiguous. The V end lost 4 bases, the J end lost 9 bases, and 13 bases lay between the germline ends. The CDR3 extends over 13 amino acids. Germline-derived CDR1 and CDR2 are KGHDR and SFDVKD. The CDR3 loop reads CATSEALRWTQYF. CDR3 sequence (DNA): TGTGCCACCAGTGAAGCCCTCCGATGGACGCAGTATTTT.

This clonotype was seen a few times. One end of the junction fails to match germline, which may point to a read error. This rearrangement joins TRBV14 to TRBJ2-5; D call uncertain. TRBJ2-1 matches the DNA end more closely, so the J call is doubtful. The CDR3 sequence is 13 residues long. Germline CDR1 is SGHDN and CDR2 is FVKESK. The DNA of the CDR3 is TGTACCAGCAGCCGGACGCTGGTTGGGGAGCAGTTCTTC. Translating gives CTSSRTLVGEQFF.

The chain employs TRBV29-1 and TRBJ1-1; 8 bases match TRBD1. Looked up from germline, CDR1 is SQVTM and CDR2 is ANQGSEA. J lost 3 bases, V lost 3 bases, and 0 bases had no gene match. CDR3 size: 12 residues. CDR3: CSVDRGHTEAFF. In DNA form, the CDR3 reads TGCAGCGTTGACAGGGGGCACACTGAAGCTTTCTTT.

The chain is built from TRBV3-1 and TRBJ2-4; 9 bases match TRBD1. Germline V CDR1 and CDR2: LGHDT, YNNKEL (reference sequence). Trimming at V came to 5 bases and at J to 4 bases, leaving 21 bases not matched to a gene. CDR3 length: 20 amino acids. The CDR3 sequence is CASSSRNVNKPGQGKNIQYF. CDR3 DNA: TGTGCCAGCAGCTCACGCAACGTAAACAAACCGGGACAGGGTAAAAACATTCAGTACTTC.

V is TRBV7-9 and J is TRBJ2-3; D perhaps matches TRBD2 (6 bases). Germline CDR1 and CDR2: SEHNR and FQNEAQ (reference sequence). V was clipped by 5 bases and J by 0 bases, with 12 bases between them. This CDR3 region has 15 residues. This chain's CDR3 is CASSPGLVSTDTQYF. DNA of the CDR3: TGTGCCAGCAGCCCGGGACTTGTAAGCACAGATACGCAGTATTTT. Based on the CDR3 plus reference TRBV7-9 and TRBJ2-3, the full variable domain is DTGVSQNPRHKITKRGQNVTFRCDPISEHNRLYWYRQTLGQGPEFLTYFQNEAQLEKSRLLSDRFSAERPKGSFSTLEIQRTEQGDSAMYLCASSPGLVSTDTQYFGPGTRLTVL.

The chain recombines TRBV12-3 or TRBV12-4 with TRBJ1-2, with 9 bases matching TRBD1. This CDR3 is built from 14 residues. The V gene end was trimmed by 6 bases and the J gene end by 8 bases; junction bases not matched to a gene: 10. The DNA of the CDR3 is TGTGCCAGCAGGGGTACAGGGGGCGCTTCCGGCTACACCTTC. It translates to CASRGTGGASGYTF.

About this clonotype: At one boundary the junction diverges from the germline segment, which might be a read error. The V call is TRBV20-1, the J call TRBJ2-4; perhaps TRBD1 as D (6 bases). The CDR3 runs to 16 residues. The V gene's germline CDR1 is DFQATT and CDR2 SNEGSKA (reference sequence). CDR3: CSASGRGLLAKNTQYF. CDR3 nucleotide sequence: TGCAGTGCTAGTGGCAGGGGCCTCTTAGCCAAAAACACTCAGTACTTC.

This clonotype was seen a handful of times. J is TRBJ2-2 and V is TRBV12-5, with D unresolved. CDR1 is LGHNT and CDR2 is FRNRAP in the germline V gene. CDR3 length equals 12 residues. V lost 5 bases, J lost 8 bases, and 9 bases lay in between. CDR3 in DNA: TGTGCTAGTGGTCCATTGGGGGGGGAGCTGTTTTTT. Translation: CASGPLGGELFF.